Below, 21 T cell receptor beta chains from the same sample are listed, as sequenced in a study of T cells in Graves' hyperthyroidism and ophthalmopathy. There were TCR beta CDR3 regions amplified from RNA transcripts. Researchers ran a first-round RT-PCR on the TCR CDR3 using the HTBI primer set. TCRdb re-called the multiplex PCR reads with MiXCR, one entry per CDR3 protein. Counted here are about 570,000 distinct CDR3 sequences, less than 15% occurring once; the ten biggest clones make up about 15%. Sequencing used blood. Source of these receptors: a middle-aged woman with Graves' hyperthyroidism.

The chain links TRBV4-1 to TRBJ2-5, with 7 bases identical to TRBD1. From germline, CDR1 is MGHRA and CDR2 YSYEKL. Trimming at V came to 4 bases and at J to 4 bases, leaving 6 bases not matched to a gene. This CDR3 is 14 amino acids long. CDR3 protein: CASSLPTGSETQYF. The CDR3 nucleotides are TGCGCCAGCAGCCTACCGACAGGGTCAGAGACCCAGTACTTC.

This clonotype has at least ten counts. V is TRBV6-1 and J is TRBJ1-1, with D hard to call. CDR3 length equals 11 residues. Trimming left V 9 bases short and J 7 bases short, with 12 bases between. CDR1 is MNHNS, CDR2 SASEGT, per germline. In nucleotides, the CDR3 is TGTGCCAGTAAATTTTCAGGTGAAGCTTTCTTT. Amino acids: CASKFSGEAFF.

This clonotype showed up many times. This chain joins TRBV30 and TRBJ2-4; 8 bases align to TRBD1. Germline V gene sequence: CDR1 GTSNPN, CDR2 SVGIG (reference sequence). V gave up 4 bases and J gave up 6 bases; unmatched junction bases: 11. There are 15 residues in the CDR3. In DNA, the CDR3 is TGTGCCTGGAAAGTCGCAGGGGGCATGGGAAACATTCAGTACTTC. Its translation is CAWKVAGGMGNIQYF.

This sequence joins TRBV7-2 and TRBJ1-6; D possibly corresponds to TRBD1 (5 bases). The germline V gene has CDR1 SGHTA and CDR2 FQGNSA. CDR3 size: 18 residues. V dropped 3 bases and J dropped 6 bases, with 21 bases sitting between them. The CDR3 region is CASSLEFRKTVPNSPLHF. The CDR3 nucleotides read TGTGCCAGCAGCTTGGAGTTTCGCAAGACAGTTCCTAATTCACCCCTCCACTTT. Filled out from reference TRBV7-2 and TRBJ1-6, the complete variable domain reads GAGVSQSPSNKVTEKGKDVELRCDPISGHTALYWYRQSLGQGLEFLIYFQGNSAPDKSGLPSDRFSAERTGGSVSTLTIQRTQQEDSAVYLCASSLEFRKTVPNSPLHFGNGTRLTVT.

On this clonotype itself: This sequence may be a read error, since a much larger clone differs from it by one base. The J gene is TRBJ2-1, the V gene TRBV6-2 or TRBV6-3; 9 bases match TRBD1. The end of the DNA aligns better with TRBJ2-7, so the J call may be wrong. The CDR3 is made up of 16 amino acids. CDR1 is MNHEY, CDR2 SVGEGT, per germline. For the CDR3, the DNA is TGTGCCAGCAGTACCCGCGGGACAGGGCTTGACAATGAGCAGTACTTC. Protein sequence: CASSTRGTGLDNEQYF.

This clonotype was seen many times. The chain joins TRBV6-1 to TRBJ2-2; 7 nucleotides line up with TRBD2. J gave up 6 bases and V 8 bases, and 9 bases lay outside the gene matches. The CDR3 has 14 residues. CDR1 and CDR2 (germline): MNHNS, SASEGT. In nucleotides, the CDR3 is TGTGCCAGCTGGGCGACTAGCCTTTCCGGGGAGCTGTTTTTT. Its protein product is CASWATSLSGELFF.

The chain has TRBV4-1 and TRBJ2-6; the D is unclear. The V end was cut by 2 bases, the J end by 4 bases, with 3 bases between. CDR3 length: 13 amino acids. Germline values: CDR1 MGHRA, CDR2 YSYEKL. The CDR3 protein is CASSQPGANVLTF. The CDR3 DNA sequence: TGCGCCAGCAGCCAACCGGGGGCCAACGTCCTGACTTTC.

The rearrangement links TRBV15 to TRBJ2-7; TRBD2 matches 13 bases. The length of the CDR3 is 16 residues. CDR1 and CDR2 from the germline V gene are LNHNV and YYDKDF (reference sequence). V was pared by 5 bases and J by 6 bases, with 10 bases of the junction left unmatched. CDR3 sequence reads: CATSPATGLAGVEQYF. The CDR3 bases are TGTGCCACCAGCCCAGCAACCGGACTAGCGGGAGTCGAGCAGTACTTC.

This clonotype was seen at least ten times. The V and J genes are TRBV7-8 and TRBJ2-1; 13 bases agree with TRBD2. Germline CDR1 is SGHVS and CDR2 is FQNEAQ. V shed 8 bases, J shed 7 bases, and the junction held 8 bases outside the gene matches. CDR3 length equals 15 residues. The chain's CDR3 is CASVLLAGGWNEQFF. CDR3 coding DNA: TGTGCCAGCGTCCTACTAGCGGGAGGGTGGAATGAGCAGTTCTTC.

This clonotype was counted many times. This rearrangement joins TRBV7-9 to TRBJ2-3, with 8 bases fitting TRBD1. This CDR3 is 16 amino acids long. V was clipped by 5 bases and J by 1 base; unmatched bases: 8. Germline V lookup: CDR1 SEHNR, CDR2 FQNEAQ (reference sequence). The CDR3 loop is CASSPRQGSRTDTQYF. CDR3 DNA sequence: TGTGCCAGCAGCCCTCGACAGGGGAGCCGCACAGATACGCAGTATTTT.

The rearrangement links TRBV7-9 to TRBJ2-7, with 9 nucleotides matching TRBD1. V lost 5 bases and J lost 3; bases outside the gene matches: 11. This CDR3 comprises 16 residues. Germline lookup yields CDR1 SEHNR and CDR2 FQNEAQ (reference sequence). The CDR3 reads CASSPSGDRVLYEQYF. CDR3 DNA: TGTGCCAGCAGCCCCAGCGGGGACAGGGTTCTCTACGAGCAGTACTTC. Variable domain in full (rest from reference TRBV7-9 and TRBJ2-7): DTGVSQNPRHKITKRGQNVTFRCDPISEHNRLYWYRQTLGQGPEFLTYFQNEAQLEKSRLLSDRFSAERPKGSFSTLEIQRTEQGDSAMYLCASSPSGDRVLYEQYFGPGTRLTVT.

This clonotype turned up a few times. The chain combines TRBV7-9 with TRBJ2-5; D remains unclear. This CDR3 is built from 15 residues. Germline CDR1 and CDR2: SEHNR and FQNEAQ (reference sequence). V was trimmed by 2 bases and J by 2 bases, leaving 12 bases between them. CDR3 amino acids: CASSLLRPLQETQYF. CDR3 bases: TGTGCCAGCAGCTTATTGCGGCCATTGCAAGAGACCCAGTACTTC. Drawing the rest from reference TRBV7-9 and TRBJ2-5, the complete variable domain is DTGVSQNPRHKITKRGQNVTFRCDPISEHNRLYWYRQTLGQGPEFLTYFQNEAQLEKSRLLSDRFSAERPKGSFSTLEIQRTEQGDSAMYLCASSLLRPLQETQYFGPGTRLLVL.

This clonotype was found many times. The gene calls are TRBV5-1 and TRBJ2-1; D remains unclear. The V and J ends lost 0 bases and 7 bases respectively, with 11 bases between them. The CDR3 contains 14 residues. Germline V gives CDR1 SGHRS, CDR2 YFSETQ. CDR3 coding DNA: TGCGCCAGCAGCTTGGCGCCTGGAAGGAATGAGCAGTTCTTC. It is translated as CASSLAPGRNEQFF.

The chain is built from TRBV11-2 and TRBJ2-7, with 7 positions matching TRBD2. CDR3 length: 15 amino acids. V was pared by 1 base and J by 4 bases, with 7 bases of the junction left unmatched. CDR1 SGHAT and CDR2 FQNNGV come from the germline V gene. The DNA for the CDR3 is TGTGCCAGCAGCTTAGGGACACGGGAGGCGTACGAGCAGTACTTC. The encoded protein is CASSLGTREAYEQYF.

This clonotype was seen ten or more times. The genes are TRBV2 and TRBJ2-3; 10 bases are a match to TRBD1. In germline, CDR1 is SNHLY, CDR2 FYNNEI. The J segment lost 4 bases and the V segment lost 6 bases, leaving 22 bases of the junction unmatched. The CDR3 is 20 residues long. The CDR3 reads CASRFTRDRGRVLDSDTQYF. The DNA for the CDR3 is TGTGCCAGCAGGTTTACCCGAGACAGGGGGCGGGTCTTGGATTCAGATACGCAGTATTTT.

The chain couples TRBV30 to TRBJ1-6; D unclear. The CDR3 is 13 residues long. The germline V and J ends were trimmed by 0 bases and 7 bases, with 7 bases remaining between them. Germline values: CDR1 GTSNPN, CDR2 SVGIG (reference sequence). CDR3 loop: CAWSVARNSPLHF. In DNA form, the CDR3 reads TGTGCCTGGAGTGTAGCGCGGAATTCACCCCTCCACTTT.

The genes are TRBV3-1 and TRBJ2-5; 8 bases map to TRBD2. With V trimmed by 4 bases and J by 4 bases, 8 bases remained unmatched. From germline, CDR1 is LGHDT and CDR2 YNNKEL (reference sequence). The CDR3 has 15 amino acids. In DNA, the CDR3 is TGTGCCAGCAGCCTACAGGGACTAGACGGAGAGACCCAGTACTTC. Protein sequence: CASSLQGLDGETQYF.

This clonotype has only a few counts. The gene calls are TRBV9 and TRBJ1-2; 10 nucleotides align to TRBD1. Germline V gives CDR1 SGDLS, CDR2 YYNGEE. V was clipped by 3 bases and J by 4 bases; unmatched bases: 6. The CDR3 sequence is 15 residues long. DNA of the CDR3: TGTGCCAGCAGCGCTTCCGGGACAGGGGTCTATGGCTACACCTTC. Its protein is CASSASGTGVYGYTF.

This clonotype was observed a single time. The chain combines TRBV20-1 with TRBJ2-7; 9 positions agree with TRBD1. This CDR3 is 16 amino acids long. The V and J ends lost 3 bases and 3 bases, in that order; junction bases with no gene match: 12. CDR1 DFQATT and CDR2 SNEGSKA come from the germline V gene (reference sequence). Here the CDR3 reads CSASQTGGLNVYEQYF. The CDR3, as DNA: TGCAGTGCTAGCCAGACAGGGGGTTTGAACGTCTACGAGCAGTACTTC.

This clonotype was recorded a few times. The CDR3 region is CASSLDMRNNQPQHF. The CDR3 nucleotides read TGTGCCAGCAGTTTGGACATGCGGAACAATCAGCCCCAGCATTTT. The chain combines TRBV28 with TRBJ1-5; tentatively, D is TRBD1 (5 bases). Germline V gene data show CDR1 as MDHEN and CDR2 as SYDVKM. V gave up 3 bases and J gave up 3 bases, with 12 bases separating them. This CDR3 has 15 residues.

This clonotype was detected only a few times. V usage is TRBV18 and J usage is TRBJ2-6; TRBD1 or TRBD2 may be the D gene (5 bases each). CDR1 and CDR2 (germline): KGHSH, LQKENI. The CDR3 is 17 amino acids. With 6 bases removed from V and 2 bases from J, the gap between germline ends came to 17 bases. The chain's CDR3 is CASSLGTALAGANVLTF. CDR3 sequence (DNA): TGTGCCAGCTCTCTAGGGACCGCCCTAGCTGGGGCCAACGTCCTGACTTTC.